These 24 T cell receptor beta chains were sequenced from one sample in a study of response to subunit inactivated influenza vaccine. TCRdb reanalysed the RT-PCR reads using MiXCR and keeps one entry per CDR3 protein. Found here are fewer than 600,000 distinct CDR3 sequences, approximately 7.2% of them singletons; the top ten hold around 13%. The sequences come from PBMCs from blood, collected less than 30 months after vaccination. The receptors here all came from a man aged 50 to 69 who received an inactivated influenza vaccine.

In its sample, this clonotype was seen a few times. The rearrangement joins TRBV6-1 to TRBJ2-7; TRBD1 agrees at 7 bases. Germline CDR1 is MNHNS and CDR2 is SASEGT. This CDR3 region has 13 residues. J was trimmed by 2 bases and V by 6 bases; bases with no gene match: 4. In nucleotides, the CDR3 is TGTGCCAGCAGCAACGGACAGGCCTACGAGCAGTACTTC. Amino acid sequence: CASSNGQAYEQYF.

CDR3 sequence (DNA): TGCAGCGTGGGAAGGGCTAGCGGATACAATGAGCAGTTCTTC. Translating gives CSVGRASGYNEQFF. The rearrangement links TRBV29-1 to TRBJ2-1; 7 nucleotides match TRBD2. CDR1 is SQVTM and CDR2 is ANQGSEA in the germline V gene. With 6 bases clipped from V and 4 bases from J, the junction kept 9 bases outside the gene matches. CDR3 length: 14 residues.

The J gene is TRBJ2-1, the V gene TRBV19; D is undetermined. This CDR3 comprises 13 residues. CDR1 LNHDA and CDR2 SQIVND come from the germline V gene (reference sequence). Between the trimmed V and J ends, which lost 3 bases and 6 bases, there was a span of 9 bases. The CDR3 DNA follows: TGTGCCAGTAGTATGGGTCCCGTCAATGAGCAGTTCTTC. Its translation: CASSMGPVNEQFF.

This clonotype has just a few counts. An end of the junction does not agree with germline; a read error may underlie this. The chain combines TRBV5-1 with TRBJ1-1; maybe TRBD1 (6 bases). Looked up from germline, CDR1 is SGHRS and CDR2 is YFSETQ. There are 16 residues in the CDR3. CDR3: CASSLRSYRVNTEALF. For the CDR3, the DNA is TGCGCCAGCAGCTTGCGGTCGTACAGGGTTAACACTGAAGCTCTCTTT.

The sample holds many counts of this clonotype. The chain has TRBV12-3 or TRBV12-4 and TRBJ1-1, with D possibly TRBD1 on 5 matching bases. Deletions cut 6 bases from V and 1 base from J, with 12 bases between. This CDR3 is built from 14 residues. CDR3: CASSTGTGNTEAFF. In DNA form, the CDR3 reads TGTGCCAGCAGCACAGGAACCGGGAACACTGAAGCTTTCTTT.

This clonotype was detected ten times or more. This chain links TRBV12-3 or TRBV12-4 with TRBJ1-1; D is ambiguous. This CDR3 is 13 amino acids long. Trimming pared 6 bases from V and 1 base from J, leaving 9 bases between. CDR3 sequence reads: CASSFAGNTEAFF. DNA for the CDR3: TGTGCCAGCAGCTTTGCGGGGAACACTGAAGCTTTCTTT.

The rearrangement uses TRBV11-2 and TRBJ2-1; 9 bases map to TRBD2. V trimming: 3 bases; J trimming: 7 bases; junction bases outside the gene matches: 13. This CDR3 comprises 17 residues. The germline V gene encodes CDR1 SGHAT and CDR2 FQNNGV. The CDR3 is CASSFTNSGRVKNEQFF. Written as DNA, the CDR3 is TGTGCCAGCAGCTTTACCAATAGCGGGAGAGTCAAGAATGAGCAGTTCTTC.

This clonotype was counted a few times. The chain uses TRBV5-1 and TRBJ1-2; 7 bases align to TRBD1. This CDR3 comprises 14 residues. With V trimmed by 4 bases and J by 4 bases, 7 bases remained unmatched. Germline CDR1 SGHRS, CDR2 YFSETQ. CDR3 protein: CASSTTGVGYGYTF. The CDR3 DNA is TGCGCCAGCAGCACAACAGGGGTCGGCTATGGCTACACCTTC.

This clonotype appeared a few times. J is TRBJ2-7 and V is TRBV11-2; 9 nucleotides agree with TRBD1. Germline CDR1 reads SGHAT; CDR2 reads FQNNGV. The junction had 7 bases not matched to a gene; V was cut back by 6 bases and J by 1 base. The CDR3 length is 15 residues. This CDR3 is CASSTFGTGSYEQYF. The DNA of the CDR3 is TGTGCCAGCAGTACTTTTGGGACAGGGTCCTACGAGCAGTACTTC.

This sequence joins TRBV12-3 or TRBV12-4 and TRBJ2-7; D could derive from TRBD1 or TRBD2 (5 bases each). The CDR3 loop spans 13 amino acids. V was trimmed by 6 bases and J by 4 bases, leaving 13 bases between them. Here the CDR3 DNA reads TGTGCCAGCAGACCCGGGACGGAGTACGAGCAGTACTTC. This translates into CASRPGTEYEQYF.

The sample holds a few counts of this clonotype. The genes are TRBV29-1 and TRBJ2-7; D unclear. The germline CDR1 and CDR2 sequences are SQVTM and ANQGSEA. V was clipped by 1 base and J by 0 bases, with 4 bases between them. This CDR3 contains 12 residues. The CDR3 bases are TGCAGCGTTGAAGCTGACTCCTACGAGCAGTACTTC. As protein: CSVEADSYEQYF.

This clonotype has more than one count but fewer than ten. The chain recombines TRBV28 with TRBJ2-1; D ambiguous. CDR1 is MDHEN and CDR2 is SYDVKM in the germline V gene. V lost 0 bases and J 5 bases, leaving 14 bases between the germline ends. The CDR3 is 16 amino acids. DNA for the CDR3: TGTGCCAGCAGTTTATGGTTTTCGGCCAGTAACAATGAGCAGTTCTTC. This gives the protein CASSLWFSASNNEQFF.

This clonotype was counted only a few times. The chain employs TRBV10-3 and TRBJ2-3; D may be TRBD2 (5 bases). Trimming shortened V by 7 bases and J by 5 bases, and 13 bases separated the two germline ends. The CDR3 loop spans 13 amino acids. Germline V CDR1 and CDR2: ENHRY, SYGVKD. The CDR3 sequence: CAIKGLAGDTQYF. The CDR3 DNA follows: TGTGCCATCAAAGGACTTGCGGGAGATACGCAGTATTTT.

In this sample, this clonotype turned up a few times. The chain has TRBV4-3 and TRBJ2-1; 14 bases match TRBD2. In germline, CDR1 is LGHNA, CDR2 YSLEER. J was trimmed by 8 bases and V by 1 base; bases with no gene match: 4. The CDR3 has 16 residues. CDR3 in amino acids: CASSQAGLAGGYEQFF. Here the CDR3 DNA reads TGCGCCAGCAGCCAAGCAGGACTAGCGGGAGGTTATGAGCAGTTCTTC.

Only a few counts were recorded for this clonotype. V is TRBV19 and J is TRBJ2-1; D is uncertain. The length of the CDR3 is 14 residues. The V and J ends lost 2 bases and 1 base respectively, with 6 bases between them. Germline V CDR1 and CDR2: LNHDA, SQIVND (reference sequence). The CDR3 DNA follows: TGTGCCAGTAGTATATCTGGGTCCTACAATGAGCAGTTCTTC. It codes for CASSISGSYNEQFF.

This clonotype was seen many times. This sequence joins TRBV7-2 and TRBJ2-1; no firm D call. Germline CDR1 and CDR2: SGHTA and FQGNSA. The CDR3 totals 15 residues. V lost 5 bases to trimming and J lost 0 bases, with 11 bases between them. CDR3 nucleotides: TGTGCCAGCAGCCGTAGCAGTAGCTCCTACAATGAGCAGTTCTTC. Its translation: CASSRSSSSYNEQFF.

This clonotype was seen a few times. This chain connects TRBV20-1 to TRBJ2-5, with TRBD1 matching over 7 bases. Germline-derived CDR1 and CDR2 are DFQATT and SNEGSKA (reference sequence). The CDR3 sequence is 17 residues long. After removal of 5 bases from V and 1 base from J, the junction contained 16 bases not matched to a gene. CDR3 in DNA: TGCAGTGCTCACCCACGACAGGGTAGGATTGGCCAAGAGACCCAGTACTTC. Translated: CSAHPRQGRIGQETQYF.

This clonotype was detected ten times or more. CDR3 protein: CASTPGQVEYEQYF. The DNA of the CDR3 is TGTGCCAGCACCCCGGGCCAAGTGGAGTACGAGCAGTACTTC. V is TRBV27 and J is TRBJ2-7; no definite D call. The CDR3 consists of 14 residues. V was trimmed by 7 bases and J by 4 bases, leaving 17 bases between them. Per germline, CDR1 MNHEY and CDR2 SMNVEV (reference sequence).

The chain employs TRBV20-1 and TRBJ2-1, with TRBD1 identical over 9 bases. Germline lookup yields CDR1 DFQATT and CDR2 SNEGSKA (reference sequence). Losses at the gene ends were 0 bases for V and 7 bases for J; bases not matched to a gene: 7. This CDR3 contains 15 residues. CDR3 nucleotides: TGCAGTGCTAGAGAAGGGACAGGGTTTGTTAATGAGCAGTTCTTC. This gives the protein CSAREGTGFVNEQFF.

This clonotype was detected many times. The V gene is TRBV12-3 or TRBV12-4, the J gene TRBJ2-3; D ambiguous. V lost 5 bases to trimming and J lost 0 bases, with 12 bases between them. The CDR3 is 15 amino acids. The CDR3 DNA reads TGTGCCAGCAGTCCCACTACCCAGAGCACAGATACGCAGTATTTT. It is translated as CASSPTTQSTDTQYF.

This chain joins TRBV20-1 and TRBJ2-3; 9 positions agree with TRBD2. J gave up 4 bases and V 3 bases, and 8 bases lay outside the gene matches. This CDR3 is 15 amino acids long. Looked up from germline, CDR1 is DFQATT and CDR2 is SNEGSKA (reference sequence). The CDR3 coding sequence is TGCAGTGCTAGGGAGATAGCGGGGGAGTCAGATACGCAGTATTTT. The encoded protein is CSAREIAGESDTQYF.

This clonotype appeared a few times. V usage is TRBV18 and J usage is TRBJ2-3; either TRBD1 or TRBD2 may supply D (6 bases each). V dropped 1 base and J dropped 2 bases, with 13 bases sitting between them. The CDR3 has 16 amino acids. Germline-derived CDR1 and CDR2 are KGHSH and LQKENI. CDR3 in DNA: TGTGCCAGCTCACCACTCGAACAGGGACTCACAGATACGCAGTATTTT. Its protein product is CASSPLEQGLTDTQYF. The full variable domain, rest sourced from reference TRBV18 and TRBJ2-3, is NAGVMQNPRHLVRRRGQEARLRCSPMKGHSHVYWYRQLPEEGLKFMVYLQKENIIDESGMPKERFSAEFPKEGPSILRIQQVVRGDSAAYFCASSPLEQGLTDTQYFGPGTRLTVL.

The CDR3 region is CASSTDRRGDTQYF. CDR3 nucleotide sequence: TGTGCCAGCAGCACGGACCGCCGGGGAGATACGCAGTATTTT. The rearrangement joins TRBV6-1 to TRBJ2-3; D is possibly TRBD2 (5 bases). This CDR3 has 14 amino acids. Germline lookup yields CDR1 MNHNS and CDR2 SASEGT. Trimming removed 6 bases from V and 5 bases from J, with 15 bases in between.

This chain uses TRBV7-8 with TRBJ2-7, with 7 bases that match TRBD2. After removal of 1 base from V and 4 bases from J, the junction contained 10 bases not matched to a gene. CDR3 size: 16 residues. Germline CDR1 is SGHVS and CDR2 is FQNEAQ. CDR3 nucleotides: TGTGCCAGCAGCTTAGAGAGATTTGGACTAGGTTACGAGCAGTACTTC. It yields the protein CASSLERFGLGYEQYF. The variable domain in full, completed from reference TRBV7-8 and TRBJ2-7, reads GAGVSQSPRYKVAKRGQDVALRCDPISGHVSLFWYQQALGQGPEFLTYFQNEAQLDKSGLPSDRFFAERPEGSVSTLKIQRTQQEDSAVYLCASSLERFGLGYEQYFGPGTRLTVT.